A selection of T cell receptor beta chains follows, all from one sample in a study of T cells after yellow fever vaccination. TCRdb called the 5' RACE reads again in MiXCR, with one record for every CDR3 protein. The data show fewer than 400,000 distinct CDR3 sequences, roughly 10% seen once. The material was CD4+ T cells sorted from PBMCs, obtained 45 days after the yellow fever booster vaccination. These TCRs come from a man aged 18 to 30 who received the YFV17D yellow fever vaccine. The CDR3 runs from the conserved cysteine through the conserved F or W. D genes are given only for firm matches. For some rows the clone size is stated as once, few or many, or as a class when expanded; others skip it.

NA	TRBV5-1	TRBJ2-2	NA	TGCGCCAGCAGCCCCGGGACGACGAACACCGGGGAGCTGTTTTTT	CASSPGTTNTGELFF
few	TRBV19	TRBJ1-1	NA	TGTGCCAGTAGTCCGGGTCCTGAAGCTTTCTTT	CASSPGPEAFF
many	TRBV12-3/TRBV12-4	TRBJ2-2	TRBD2	TGTGCCAGCAGTGCCGGACTAGCGGGGGTAGCCGGGGAGCTGTTTTTT	CASSAGLAGVAGELFF
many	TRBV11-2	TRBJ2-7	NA	TGTGCCAGCAGCCTAAGTAAATTCGACACTTACGAGCAGTACTTC	CASSLSKFDTYEQYF
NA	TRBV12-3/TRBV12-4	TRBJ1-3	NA	TGTGCCAGCAGTTTACTTCTCGGTATGGGAAACACCATATATTTT	CASSLLLGMGNTIYF
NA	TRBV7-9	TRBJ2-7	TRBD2	TGTGCCAGCAGCTTAGACAGGCGGGGGAGGTACGAGCAGTACTTC	CASSLDRRGRYEQYF
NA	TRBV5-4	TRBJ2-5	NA	TGTGCCAGCAGCTTAAAGGGAGCCGAGACCCAGTACTTC	CASSLKGAETQYF
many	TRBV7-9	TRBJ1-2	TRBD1	TGTGCCACCATCCTCCAGGGGGAGGACTATGGCTACACCTTC	CATILQGEDYGYTF
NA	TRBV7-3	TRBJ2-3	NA	TGTGCCAGCAGACGGACGGGGGAAGGCACAGATACGCAGTATTTT	CASRRTGEGTDTQYF
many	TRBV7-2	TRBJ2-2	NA	TGTGCCAGCAGCGGATTGTCCGGGGAGCTGTTTTTT	CASSGLSGELFF
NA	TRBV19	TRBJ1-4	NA	TGTGCCAGTAGTATCGGGAGACCAAATGAAAAACTGTTTTTT	CASSIGRPNEKLFF
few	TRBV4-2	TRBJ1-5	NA	TGTGCCAGCAGCCAAGACAGGGCGGGCAATCAGCCCCAGCATTTT	CASSQDRAGNQPQHF
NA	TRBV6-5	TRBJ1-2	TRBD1	TGTGCCAGCACCGATTCAGGGGGTAGGGGCTACACCTTC	CASTDSGGRGYTF
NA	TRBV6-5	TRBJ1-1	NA	TGTGCCAGCGGTTTTGATGAAGCTTTCTTT	CASGFDEAFF
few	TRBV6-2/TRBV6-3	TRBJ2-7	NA	TGTGCCAGCAGCCAGACTGATATCTACGAGCAGTACTTC	CASSQTDIYEQYF
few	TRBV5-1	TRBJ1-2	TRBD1	TGCGCCAGCAGCTGGGACGGACAGGGTAACTATGGCTACACCTTC	CASSWDGQGNYGYTF
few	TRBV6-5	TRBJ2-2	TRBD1	TGTGCCAGCAGGGGACAGGGGATTAACACCGGGGAGCTGTTTTTT	CASRGQGINTGELFF
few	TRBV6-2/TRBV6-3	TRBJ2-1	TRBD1	TGTGCCAGCAGTTGGGGGACAGGGAAGTACAATGAGCAGTTCTTC	CASSWGTGKYNEQFF
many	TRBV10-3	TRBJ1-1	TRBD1	TGTGCCATCAGTGGGCCGACAGGGACCATGAACACTGAAGCTTTCTTT	CAISGPTGTMNTEAFF
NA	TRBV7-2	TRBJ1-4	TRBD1	TGTGCCAGCAGCTCCGACAGGGAAGCTAATGAAAAACTGTTTTTT	CASSSDREANEKLFF
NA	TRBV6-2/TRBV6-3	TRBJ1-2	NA	TGTGCCAGCAGGAGTATGGACTATGGCTACACCTTC	CASRSMDYGYTF
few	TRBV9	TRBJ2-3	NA	TGTGCCAGCAGCGTAAATCCAGGTGAAGATACGCAGTATTTT	CASSVNPGEDTQYF
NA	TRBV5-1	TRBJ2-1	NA	TGCGCCAGCAGCTTGGCTAGCCCTGGGTACAATGAGCAGTTCTTC	CASSLASPGYNEQFF
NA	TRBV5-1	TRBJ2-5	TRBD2	TGCGCCAGCAGCTCTCGGGGGGGTTTCCAAGAGACCCAGTACTTC	CASSSRGGFQETQYF